One and the same sample provided the 14 T cell receptor beta chains below, sequenced in a study of blood T cell repertoires in COVID-19. Measured with immunoSEQ multiplex PCR; TCRdb has only the in-frame clones, and not every one. The sample carries around 250,000 clones, approximately 90% recorded once. Sequencing input: PBMCs or T cells enriched from blood (not recorded which). Receptors originate from a woman in her 30s who had recovered from COVID-19.

The chain combines TRBV4-3 with TRBJ2-7, with 8 bases lining up with TRBD2. Trimming took 0 bases from V and 6 from J; bases not matched to a gene: 10. The V gene's germline CDR1 is LGHNA and CDR2 YSLEER. The CDR3 totals 16 residues. CDR3 in DNA: TGCGCCAGCAGCCAAGATGTTCGGACTAGCCTCGGCGAGCAGTACTTC. Translating gives CASSQDVRTSLGEQYF.

This chain links TRBV24-1 with TRBJ1-2; D remains unclear. V lost 4 bases, J lost 10 bases, and 15 bases lay in between. The germline V gene has CDR1 KGHDR and CDR2 SFDVKD. The CDR3 contains 13 residues. The CDR3, as DNA: TGTGCCACCAGTGAGGCTGGTGGGAGGTTCTACACCTTC. Translation: CATSEAGGRFYTF.

This chain connects TRBV15 to TRBJ2-3, with TRBD2 identical over 13 bases. The germline gives CDR1 LNHNV, CDR2 YYDKDF (reference sequence). V lost 5 bases, J lost 2 bases, and 13 bases stayed unmatched. The CDR3 is 19 residues long. The CDR3 region has the DNA TGTGCCACCAGCTTCCGAGTGAAGGGACTAGCGGGAAACACAGATACGCAGTATTTT. Translation: CATSFRVKGLAGNTDTQYF.

The genes are TRBV11-3 and TRBJ1-6; no definite D call. Germline lookup yields CDR1 SGHNT and CDR2 YENEEA. The CDR3 is made up of 12 amino acids. The V gene lost 5 bases and the J gene lost 10 bases, with 9 bases spanning the gap. CDR3: CASSRGRSPLHF. CDR3 nucleotide sequence: TGTGCCAGCAGCCGCGGAAGGTCACCCCTCCACTTT.

The chain uses TRBV27 and TRBJ1-3, with unresolved D. Trimming stripped 4 bases from V and 2 bases from J, with 12 bases between. CDR3 length equals 15 residues. The V gene's germline CDR1 is MNHEY and CDR2 SMNVEV (reference sequence). The CDR3 protein is CASSSLGDAGNTIYF. The CDR3 DNA is TGTGCCAGCAGTTCCCTGGGAGACGCTGGAAACACCATATATTTT.

The rearrangement uses TRBV19 and TRBJ2-7; D is ambiguous. CDR3 length: 14 amino acids. Germline assignment: CDR1 LNHDA and CDR2 SQIVND (reference sequence). V was trimmed by 8 bases and J by 0 bases, leaving 14 bases between them. DNA for the CDR3: TGTGCCAGTTCTCCCTACGGCGGCTCCTACGAGCAGTACTTC. Its protein product is CASSPYGGSYEQYF.

The chain is built from TRBV4-1 and TRBJ2-7, with D possibly TRBD2 on 5 matching bases. The germline V gene has CDR1 MGHRA and CDR2 YSYEKL. V was shortened by 0 bases and J by 2 bases, with 14 bases between the two germline ends. CDR3 length: 16 amino acids. CDR3 coding DNA: TGCGCCAGCAGCCAAGAAACGAGCGGAAGCCCCTACGAGCAGTACTTC. Residues: CASSQETSGSPYEQYF.

This CDR3 is CASSLSGTSTDTQYF. CDR3 DNA: TGCGCCAGCAGCCTAAGCGGAACTAGCACAGATACGCAGTATTTT. The chain employs TRBV4-3 and TRBJ2-3; D might be TRBD2 (5 bases). V lost 4 bases and J 0 bases, leaving 11 bases between the germline ends. This CDR3 contains 15 residues. CDR1 is LGHNA and CDR2 is YSLEER in the germline V gene.

The rearrangement links TRBV9 to TRBJ1-1, with D hard to call. The CDR3 is 13 amino acids. In germline, CDR1 is SGDLS, CDR2 YYNGEE. Trimming left V 4 bases short and J 2 bases short, with 9 bases between. CDR3 sequence (DNA): TGTGCCAGCAGCAAATCCAGTAACACTGAAGCTTTCTTT. Translating it yields CASSKSSNTEAFF.

This clone was seen a handful of times. This sequence joins TRBV24-1 and TRBJ2-7; 7 bases align to TRBD1. Germline trimming cut 4 bases from V and 3 bases from J; bases unmatched to any gene: 8. In germline, CDR1 is KGHDR, CDR2 SFDVKD. The CDR3 is made up of 15 amino acids. The CDR3 bases are TGTGCCACCAGTGAGACCGGGACAGCGAGCTACGAGCAGTACTTC. Its protein product is CATSETGTASYEQYF.

The genes are TRBV10-3 and TRBJ2-2; TRBD1 matches 8 bases. The trim removed 7 bases at V and 6 bases at J, leaving 10 bases unmatched. The CDR3 runs 15 residues. Looked up from germline, CDR1 is ENHRY and CDR2 is SYGVKD. CDR3 amino acids: CAINLGTGLAGELFF. In nucleotides, the CDR3 is TGTGCCATCAACCTCGGGACAGGTCTCGCCGGGGAGCTGTTTTTT.

Notes on this clone: Sequence at one end of the junction differs from germline and may be a read error. The chain's CDR3 is CASSSGTGANEKLFF. DNA of the CDR3: TGTGCCAGCAGCTCAGGGACAGGGGCTAACGAAAAACTGTTTTTT. The gene calls are TRBV7-6 and TRBJ1-4; 10 bases match TRBD1. CDR3 length: 15 amino acids. CDR1 and CDR2 (germline): SGHVS, FNYEAQ.

This chain uses TRBV9 with TRBJ1-3; TRBD1 agrees at 10 bases. Losses at the gene ends were 2 bases for V and 4 bases for J; bases not matched to a gene: 0. This CDR3 has 14 amino acids. The germline V gene encodes CDR1 SGDLS and CDR2 YYNGEE. CDR3 sequence: CASSVGQGGNTIYF. The CDR3 nucleotides are TGTGCCAGCAGCGTGGGACAGGGGGGAAACACCATATATTTT.

The chain combines TRBV12-1 with TRBJ2-1; the table calls TRBD2, which could not be checked here. TRBV12-1 is given as a pseudogene. The CDR3 spans 20 residues. The CDR3, as DNA: TGTGCCAGCTTTCTCCCCACCCGGACTAGCGGGAGGGCCGAGAGCAATGAGCAGTTCTTC. Amino acids: CASFLPTRTSGRAESNEQFF.